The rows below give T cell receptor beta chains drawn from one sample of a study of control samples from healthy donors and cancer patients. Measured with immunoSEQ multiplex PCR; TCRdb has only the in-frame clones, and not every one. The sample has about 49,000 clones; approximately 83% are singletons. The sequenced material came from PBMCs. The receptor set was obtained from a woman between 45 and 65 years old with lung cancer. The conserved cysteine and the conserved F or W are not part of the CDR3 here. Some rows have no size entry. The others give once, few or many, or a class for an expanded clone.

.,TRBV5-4,ASSLGLATDTQY
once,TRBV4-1,ASSHPQGTGANNSPLH
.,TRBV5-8,ASSYGTGESTEAF
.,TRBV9,ASSVAGGPTGELF
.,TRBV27,ASSFSTTNTEAF
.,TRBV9,ASSSSGTFNTEAF
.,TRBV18,ASSPESTGYYEQY
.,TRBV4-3,ASSQETGGLSPLH
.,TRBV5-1,ASSKGPIEGSPLH
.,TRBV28,ASSPQPSNTGELF
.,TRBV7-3,ASSLTVGKETQY
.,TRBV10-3,AISESYNEQF
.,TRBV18,ASSLGPPGEKLF
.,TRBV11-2,ASSLAHEQY
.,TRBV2,ASSEQGGGEQY
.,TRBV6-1,ASSEGQGHYGYT
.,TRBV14,ASSRSGAGNSPLH
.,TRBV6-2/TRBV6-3,ASSYPSGSSYNEQF
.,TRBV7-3,ASGLGNEQF
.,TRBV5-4,ASSFHGTGDTEAF
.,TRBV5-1,ASSAGQTYNEQF